A selection of T cell receptor beta chains follows, all from one sample in a study of cytomegalovirus exposure and HLA in healthy donors. Using immunoSEQ multiplex PCR, the repertoire was profiled, and TCRdb retains in-frame clones only, with some absent. Its table lists 130,000 or so clones. The sequenced sample consisted of PBMCs. The receptors were sampled from a young woman in good health and CMV-seronegative. Each CDR3 is given with its conserved first and last residue. The order of the fields is V gene, J gene, D gene, CDR3 DNA, CDR3 protein. A D gene is named only where the DNA matches it firmly.

TRBV7-3	TRBJ2-5	TRBD2	TGTGCCAGCAGCTGGGTAGCGGGCCAAGAGACCCAGTACTTC	CASSWVAGQETQYF
TRBV4-3	TRBJ2-3	NA	TGCGCCAGCAGCCAAGAAGGGTCAGCAGGGGTGGCAGATACGCAGTATTTT	CASSQEGSAGVADTQYF
TRBV5-8	TRBJ1-1	NA	TGTGCCAGCAGCTTGACGGGGGGCACTGAAGCTTTCTTT	CASSLTGGTEAFF
TRBV6-6	TRBJ2-7	NA	TGTGCCAGCAGTTACTTTGTTAGCTCCTACGAGCAGTACTTC	CASSYFVSSYEQYF
TRBV6-4	TRBJ2-1	TRBD2	TGTGCCAGCAGCCCTTCTGGACTAGCGGGAAACAATGAGCAGTTCTTC	CASSPSGLAGNNEQFF
TRBV6-4	TRBJ2-3	NA	TGTGCCAGCAGTGAGTCTTCAAGCGGCACAGATACGCAGTATTTT	CASSESSSGTDTQYF
TRBV11-1	TRBJ2-2	NA	TGTGCCAGCAGCTTAAATAGGAACACCGGGGAGCTGTTTTTT	CASSLNRNTGELFF
TRBV5-1	TRBJ1-2	TRBD1	TGCGCCAGCAGCTTGTTTGGGACAGACAACTATGGCTACACCTTC	CASSLFGTDNYGYTF
TRBV7-2	TRBJ1-2	NA	TGTGCCAGCAGCCGACAGGAGTATCTCGATGGCTACACCTTC	CASSRQEYLDGYTF
TRBV11-2	TRBJ2-7	NA	TGTGCCAGCAGCTTAGTAGGCGGTTACTACGAGCAGTACTTC	CASSLVGGYYEQYF
TRBV11-2	TRBJ1-6	NA	TGTGCCAGCAGCCCCCAGGGTGGGTCACCCCTCCACTTT	CASSPQGGSPLHF
TRBV13	TRBJ2-7	TRBD1	TGTGCCAGCAGCGCCCAGACAGGGCCCGAGCAGTACTTC	CASSAQTGPEQYF
TRBV9	TRBJ2-1	NA	TGTGCCAGCAGCGTGGAGGTGAATGAGCAGTTCTTC	CASSVEVNEQFF
TRBV5-1	TRBJ1-1	TRBD1	TGCGCCAGCAGCTTGGTAACAGGGGGGACGAACACTGAAGCTTTCTTT	CASSLVTGGTNTEAFF
TRBV5-1	TRBJ2-1	NA	TGCGCCAGCATAGTTTTTGAGCAGTTCTTC	CASIVFEQFF
TRBV2	TRBJ1-2	NA	TGTGCCAGCAGCTCCACAACGTATGGCTACACCTTC	CASSSTTYGYTF
TRBV2	TRBJ1-4	NA	TGTGCCAGCAGTGTTCAGGGATCTAATGAAAAACTGTTTTTT	CASSVQGSNEKLFF
TRBV6-5	TRBJ1-1	TRBD1	TGTGCCAGCAGTTACGTGGAGGGGGCCTCATCCGAAGCTTTCTTT	CASSYVEGASSEAFF
TRBV6-5	TRBJ2-1	TRBD2	TGTGCCAGCAGTTACCGACTAGCGGGAGGGAGTGAGCAGTTCTTC	CASSYRLAGGSEQFF
TRBV5-1	TRBJ2-1	NA	TGCGCCAGCAGCACGACTAGGGGCGATGAGCAGTTCTTC	CASSTTRGDEQFF
TRBV4-2	TRBJ2-3	TRBD2	TGTGCCAGCGGGGGACTAGCGGGGGTCACAGATACGCAGTATTTT	CASGGLAGVTDTQYF
TRBV7-2	TRBJ1-2	NA	TGTGCCAGCAGCCGGGACATGCTTCCTAACTATGGCTACACCTTC	CASSRDMLPNYGYTF
TRBV27	TRBJ1-2	TRBD1	TGTGCCAGCAGTTTATTCCGGTACCCGGGACAGGGGACCTATGGCTACACCTTC	CASSLFRYPGQGTYGYTF
TRBV10-3	TRBJ2-5	TRBD1	TGTGCCACCCAGGACAGGGCCCAAGAGACCCAGTACTTC	CATQDRAQETQYF
TRBV7-2	TRBJ2-1	TRBD2	TGTGCCAGCAGCTTAATAGGCGGACTAGCGGAAAACAATGAGCAGTTCTTC	CASSLIGGLAENNEQFF
TRBV5-1	TRBJ2-5	TRBD1	TGCGCCAGCAGCTCCGGACAGGGAGGTGGGGAGACCCAGTACTTC	CASSSGQGGGETQYF
TRBV7-3	TRBJ2-5	NA	TGTGCCAGCAGCTTAATGCCAGGGGCGGGAGAGACCCAGTACTTC	CASSLMPGAGETQYF